Presented here are 26 T cell receptor beta chains from one specimen sequenced in a study of a mutant IDH1 vaccine in newly diagnosed glioma. The protocol was immunoSEQ multiplex PCR, while the TCRdb copy is restricted to in-frame clones and leaves out a portion. The sample shows approximately 28,000 clones, around 80% of them seen only once. Which antigens these TCRs recognize remains unknown. Time point described: week 23, last vaccination. The investigators gave 300 ug of mutant IDH1 20-mer peptide in each vaccine dose, together with topical imiquimod. The material sequenced was PBMCs, taken from a glioma patient whose treatment included an IDH1 peptide vaccine. The source of these receptors is a woman aged 18-29 years with glioma.

The rearrangement uses TRBV10-3 and TRBJ1-4; weak D call: TRBD1 (6 bases). The CDR3 consists of 15 residues. Germline CDR1 is ENHRY and CDR2 is SYGVKD. V shed 6 bases and J shed 5 bases, with 16 bases lying between them. CDR3 residues: CAIRPSDRPNEKLFF. CDR3 coding DNA: TGTGCCATCAGGCCATCGGACAGACCGAATGAAAAACTGTTTTTT.

The chain employs TRBV7-8 and TRBJ2-1; 9 nucleotides line up with TRBD2. The CDR3 has 15 residues. V trimming: 5 bases; J trimming: 7 bases; junction bases outside the gene matches: 9. Germline values: CDR1 SGHVS, CDR2 FQNEAQ. The CDR3 sequence is CASSIIAGVANEQFF. The DNA for the CDR3 is TGTGCCAGCAGCATTATAGCGGGAGTGGCAAATGAGCAGTTCTTC.

This clone was observed a few times. This sequence joins TRBV9 and TRBJ2-2; no firm D call. Germline values: CDR1 SGDLS, CDR2 YYNGEE. The CDR3 extends over 14 amino acids. Trimming cost V 0 bases and J 0 bases, with 3 bases left between them. CDR3 nucleotide sequence: TGTGCCAGCAGCGTAGCGGCGAACACCGGGGAGCTGTTTTTT. This gives the protein CASSVAANTGELFF.

This clone was detected once. This sequence joins TRBV5-1 and TRBJ1-1; the match to TRBD1 covers 8 bases. The CDR3 loop spans 18 amino acids. The V and J ends lost 1 base and 1 base, in that order; junction bases with no gene match: 12. The germline CDR1 and CDR2 sequences are SGHRS and YFSETQ. The CDR3 nucleotides are TGCGCCAGCAGCTTGCGACAGGGGCCTAGCGCTTCGAACACTGAAGCTTTCTTT. Translated: CASSLRQGPSASNTEAFF.

V gene TRBV28 combines with J gene TRBJ1-2; 9 nucleotides align to TRBD1. The ends lost 3 bases at V and 7 bases at J; junction bases unmatched: 3. The CDR3 has 13 residues. CDR1 MDHEN and CDR2 SYDVKM come from the germline V gene. This CDR3 reads CASSLGQGAGYTF. The CDR3 nucleotides read TGTGCCAGCAGTTTGGGACAGGGCGCTGGCTACACCTTC.

This chain uses TRBV5-1 with TRBJ2-6, with a possible D match to TRBD1 (5 bases). The V gene lost 2 bases and the J gene lost 0 bases, with 12 bases spanning the gap. The CDR3 is 17 residues long. Germline V CDR1 and CDR2: SGHRS, YFSETQ. The DNA of the CDR3 is TGCGCCAGCAGCTTTACAGGTATTAGCTCTGGGGCCAACGTCCTGACTTTC. Encoded protein: CASSFTGISSGANVLTF.

This clone was seen a single time. The chain joins TRBV5-4 to TRBJ2-3; 9 bases are shared with TRBD2. V lost 4 bases to trimming and J lost 2 bases; unmatched junction nucleotides: 5. Germline V gives CDR1 SGHNT, CDR2 YYREEE (reference sequence). The CDR3 is made up of 15 amino acids. CDR3 in DNA: TGTGCCAGCAGCCCTCTAGCGGGGCACACAGATACGCAGTATTTT. Protein: CASSPLAGHTDTQYF. The variable domain in full, with the rest retrieved from reference TRBV5-4 and TRBJ2-3, is ETGVTQSPTHLIKTRGQQVTLRCSSQSGHNTVSWYQQALGQGPQFIFQYYREEENGRGNFPPRFSGLQFPNYSSELNVNALELDDSALYLCASSPLAGHTDTQYFGPGTRLTVL.

This chain connects TRBV11-2 to TRBJ2-7; 11 bases line up with TRBD2. Germline values: CDR1 SGHAT, CDR2 FQNNGV. V lost 6 bases to trimming and J lost 7 bases; unmatched junction nucleotides: 2. The CDR3 loop spans 12 amino acids. In nucleotides, the CDR3 is TGTGCCAGCAGGAGACTAGCGGGGGAGCAGTACTTC. Translation gives CASRRLAGEQYF.

The chain recombines TRBV5-4 with TRBJ2-2; D possibly corresponds to TRBD1 (6 bases). Germline V CDR1 and CDR2: SGHNT, YYREEE (reference sequence). CDR3 length: 15 amino acids. The V and J ends lost 5 bases and 0 bases respectively, with 11 bases between them. CDR3 in amino acids: CASRTGTTNTGELFF. The CDR3 region has the DNA TGTGCCAGCAGGACCGGGACAACGAACACCGGGGAGCTGTTTTTT. Together with reference TRBV5-4 and TRBJ2-2, the CDR3 gives the full variable domain: ETGVTQSPTHLIKTRGQQVTLRCSSQSGHNTVSWYQQALGQGPQFIFQYYREEENGRGNFPPRFSGLQFPNYSSELNVNALELDDSALYLCASRTGTTNTGELFFGEGSRLTVL.

V and J are TRBV27 and TRBJ1-2; D not certain. The CDR3 has 13 residues. The V and J ends lost 8 bases and 8 bases respectively, with 18 bases between them. CDR1 is MNHEY and CDR2 is SMNVEV in the germline V gene (reference sequence). Here the CDR3 reads CASGSATTKGYTF. The CDR3 bases are TGTGCCAGCGGGTCCGCGACCACCAAGGGCTACACCTTC.

In its sample, this clone was seen once. The J gene is TRBJ2-3, the V gene TRBV27, with D perhaps being TRBD1 or TRBD2 (5 bases each). Germline V gene sequence: CDR1 MNHEY, CDR2 SMNVEV (reference sequence). Between the trimmed V and J ends, which lost 6 bases and 4 bases, there was a span of 14 bases. The CDR3 covers 14 residues. The CDR3 coding sequence is TGTGCCAGCAGCTTGGGACGATCCTCAGATACGCAGTATTTT. This translates into CASSLGRSSDTQYF.

V and J are TRBV2 and TRBJ1-4; no clear D gene. Germline-derived CDR1 and CDR2 are SNHLY and FYNNEI. The CDR3 covers 16 residues. Trimming left V 0 bases short and J 4 bases short, with 12 bases between. Written as DNA, the CDR3 is TGTGCCAGCAGTGAAGCGGCCCGCTTATTTAATGAAAAACTGTTTTTT. Translated: CASSEAARLFNEKLFF.

This CDR3 reads CASSYSSYQPQHF. The CDR3 DNA reads as TGTGCCAGCAGTTACTCGTCATATCAGCCCCAGCATTTT. The chain is built from TRBV6-5 and TRBJ1-5; D is unclear. Trimming left V 0 bases short and J 5 bases short, with 5 bases between. The CDR3 has 13 residues. Germline-derived CDR1 and CDR2 are MNHEY and SVGAGI.

The V and J genes are TRBV11-2 and TRBJ2-3, with D possibly matching TRBD2 (5 bases). The CDR3 has 19 residues. V dropped 0 bases and J dropped 1 base, with 20 bases sitting between them. Germline lookup yields CDR1 SGHAT and CDR2 FQNNGV. This chain's CDR3 is CASSLEGRDPPSGTDTQYF. In DNA form, the CDR3 reads TGTGCCAGCAGCTTAGAAGGGAGAGACCCACCTTCTGGCACAGATACGCAGTATTTT.

There are a few counts of this clone. The chain recombines TRBV15 with TRBJ2-5; 10 bases line up with TRBD1. This CDR3 spans 15 amino acids. J gave up 5 bases and V 5 bases, and 8 bases lay outside the gene matches. Germline V gives CDR1 LNHNV, CDR2 YYDKDF (reference sequence). The CDR3 protein is CATSATGTGDETQYF. The CDR3 region has the DNA TGTGCCACCAGCGCTACCGGGACAGGGGACGAGACCCAGTACTTC. The variable domain in full, completed from reference TRBV15 and TRBJ2-5, reads DAMVIQNPRYQVTQFGKPVTLSCSQTLNHNVMYWYQQKSSQAPKLLFHYYDKDFNNEADTPDNFQSRRPNTSFCFLDIRSPGLGDTAMYLCATSATGTGDETQYFGPGTRLLVL.

Notes on this clone: Mismatch with germline at one junction end may stem from a read error. The rearrangement joins TRBV7-2 to TRBJ2-7; 10 bases match TRBD2. The CDR3 totals 14 residues. CDR1 and CDR2 (germline): SGHTA, FQGNSA. In DNA, the CDR3 is TGTGCCAGCAGCGTAGCGGGGGGCCATTACGAGCAGTACTTC. It is translated as CASSVAGGHYEQYF.

The gene calls are TRBV5-1 and TRBJ2-7; 8 bases agree with TRBD1. CDR3 length equals 16 residues. From germline, CDR1 is SGHRS and CDR2 YFSETQ. Unmatched junction bases numbered 10, after V lost 0 bases and J lost 5 bases. CDR3 loop: CASSLAKAGGADEQYF. The CDR3 DNA reads TGCGCCAGCAGCTTGGCCAAGGCAGGGGGCGCGGACGAGCAGTACTTC. The full variable domain, its missing parts supplied by reference TRBV5-1 and TRBJ2-7, is KAGVTQTPRYLIKTRGQQVTLSCSPISGHRSVSWYQQTPGQGLQFLFEYFSETQRNKGNFPGRFSGRQFSNSRSEMNVSTLELGDSALYLCASSLAKAGGADEQYFGPGTRLTVT.

This clone has just one count. The V gene is TRBV25-1, the J gene TRBJ1-2, with 8 positions matching TRBD1. Germline CDR1 is MGHDK and CDR2 is SYGVNS. The length of the CDR3 is 13 residues. V lost 2 bases, J lost 6 bases, and 2 bases stayed unmatched. The CDR3 reads CASSERQGNGYTF. As DNA, the CDR3 is TGTGCCAGCAGTGAAAGACAGGGGAATGGCTACACCTTC.

V gene TRBV7-9 combines with J gene TRBJ2-7; 7 bases agree with TRBD1. The junction had 9 bases not matched to a gene; V was cut back by 4 bases and J by 0 bases. Germline V gene lookup returns CDR1 SEHNR and CDR2 FQNEAQ (reference sequence). This CDR3 is built from 16 residues. The CDR3, as DNA: TGTGCCAGCAGCTCCCCCTGGGGGACAGACTCCTACGAGCAGTACTTC. Amino acids: CASSSPWGTDSYEQYF.

The gene calls are TRBV4-1 and TRBJ1-5; D possibly corresponds to TRBD1 (5 bases). Per germline, CDR1 MGHRA and CDR2 YSYEKL. The V and J ends lost 0 bases and 6 bases respectively, with 15 bases between them. There are 16 residues in the CDR3. CDR3 coding DNA: TGCGCCAGCAGCCAAGAGGCCCAGGGAATTATTCAGCCCCAGCATTTT. It yields the protein CASSQEAQGIIQPQHF.

The chain uses TRBV5-1 and TRBJ1-1, with a tentative D call TRBD1 (5 bases). The CDR3 consists of 14 residues. From germline, CDR1 is SGHRS and CDR2 YFSETQ. V lost 2 bases, J lost 3 bases, and 11 bases lay in between. The CDR3, as DNA: TGCGCCAGCAGCTTCTTTGGGGGGGACACTGAAGCTTTCTTT. Translating it yields CASSFFGGDTEAFF.

The chain combines TRBV2 with TRBJ2-5; 7 positions match TRBD2. CDR3 length equals 13 residues. V shed 10 bases and J 2 bases; nucleotides not matched to a gene: 7. In germline, CDR1 is SNHLY, CDR2 FYNNEI. The CDR3 is CAITGLPQETQYF. For the CDR3, the DNA is TGTGCCATTACGGGACTACCACAAGAGACCCAGTACTTC.

This chain joins TRBV4-1 and TRBJ2-7; 7 bases align to TRBD2. This CDR3 contains 17 residues. From germline, CDR1 is MGHRA and CDR2 YSYEKL. Unmatched junction bases numbered 16, after V lost 4 bases and J lost 4 bases. The CDR3 sequence is CASSLLPPVGGWYEQYF. In nucleotides, the CDR3 is TGCGCCAGCAGCCTCCTGCCGCCTGTCGGGGGGTGGTACGAGCAGTACTTC.

This sequence joins TRBV19 and TRBJ2-3; TRBD2 agrees at 11 bases. Germline lookup yields CDR1 LNHDA and CDR2 SQIVND (reference sequence). The CDR3 is 15 amino acids. The junction had 6 bases not matched to a gene; V was cut back by 7 bases and J by 3 bases. The CDR3 region is CASKLTSGKTDTQYF. For the CDR3, the DNA is TGTGCCAGTAAACTGACTAGCGGGAAAACAGATACGCAGTATTTT.

The chain employs TRBV5-4 and TRBJ2-6; unclear D gene. The germline CDR1 and CDR2 sequences are SGHNT and YYREEE (reference sequence). This CDR3 is 16 amino acids long. The V gene lost 0 bases and the J gene lost 1 base, with 8 bases spanning the gap. The CDR3 DNA sequence: TGTGCCAGCAGCTTGGGGGATTTATCTGGGGCCAACGTCCTGACTTTC. It specifies CASSLGDLSGANVLTF.

J is TRBJ1-3 and V is TRBV30; TRBD1 might be the D (6 bases). The CDR3 has 13 residues. Trimming pared 4 bases from V and 2 bases from J, leaving 9 bases between. CDR1 is GTSNPN and CDR2 is SVGIG in the germline V gene (reference sequence). CDR3 sequence (DNA): TGTGCCTGGACTAAGGGGGCTGGAAACACCATATATTTT. Amino acid sequence: CAWTKGAGNTIYF.